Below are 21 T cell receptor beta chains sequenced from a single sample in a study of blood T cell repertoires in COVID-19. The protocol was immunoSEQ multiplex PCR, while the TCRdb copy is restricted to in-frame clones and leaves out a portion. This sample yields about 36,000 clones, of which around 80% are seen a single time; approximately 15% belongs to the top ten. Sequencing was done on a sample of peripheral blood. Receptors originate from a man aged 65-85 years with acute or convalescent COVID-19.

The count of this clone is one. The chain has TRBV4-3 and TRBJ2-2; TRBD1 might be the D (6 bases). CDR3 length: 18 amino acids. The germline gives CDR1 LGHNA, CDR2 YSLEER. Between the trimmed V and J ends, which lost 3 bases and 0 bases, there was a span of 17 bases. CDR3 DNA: TGCGCCAGCAGCCAGGGGGACCGGGACACAGCGAACACCGGGGAGCTGTTTTTT. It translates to CASSQGDRDTANTGELFF.

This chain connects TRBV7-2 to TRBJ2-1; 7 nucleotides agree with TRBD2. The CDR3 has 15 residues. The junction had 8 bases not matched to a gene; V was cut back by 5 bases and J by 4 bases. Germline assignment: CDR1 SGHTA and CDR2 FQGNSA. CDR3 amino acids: CASSKTSWGYNEQFF. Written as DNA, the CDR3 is TGTGCCAGCAGCAAGACTAGCTGGGGATACAATGAGCAGTTCTTC.

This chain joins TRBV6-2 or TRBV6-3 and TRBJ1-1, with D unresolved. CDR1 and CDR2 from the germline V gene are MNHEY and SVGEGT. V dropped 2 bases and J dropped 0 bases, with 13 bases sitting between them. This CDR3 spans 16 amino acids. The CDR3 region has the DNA TGTGCCAGCAGTTACGGGTATCAAGCGATGAACACTGAAGCTTTCTTT. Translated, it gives CASSYGYQAMNTEAFF.

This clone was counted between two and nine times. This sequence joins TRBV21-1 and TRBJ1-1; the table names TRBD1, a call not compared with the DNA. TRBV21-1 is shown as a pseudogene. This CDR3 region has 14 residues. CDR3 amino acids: CASTGTGGDTEAFF. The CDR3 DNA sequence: TGTGCCAGCACCGGGACAGGGGGGGACACTGAAGCTTTCTTT.

The CDR3 DNA follows: TGTGCCAGCAGCCGATACTGGACAGATGAGCAGTTCTTC. It yields the protein CASSRYWTDEQFF. This chain connects TRBV3-1 (or the pseudogene TRBV3-2) to TRBJ2-1; possible D gene TRBD1, 6 bases. Per the germline V gene, CDR1 is LGHDT and CDR2 is YNNKEL (reference sequence). The CDR3 runs to 13 residues. Trimming shortened V by 4 bases and J by 8 bases, and 12 bases separated the two germline ends.

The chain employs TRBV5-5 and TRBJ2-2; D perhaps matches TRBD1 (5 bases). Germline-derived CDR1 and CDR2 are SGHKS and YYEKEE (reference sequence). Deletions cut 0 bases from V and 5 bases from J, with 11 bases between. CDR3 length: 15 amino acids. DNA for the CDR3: TGTGCCAGCAGCTTGGAGACAGCTTATACCGGGGAGCTGTTTTTT. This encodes CASSLETAYTGELFF.

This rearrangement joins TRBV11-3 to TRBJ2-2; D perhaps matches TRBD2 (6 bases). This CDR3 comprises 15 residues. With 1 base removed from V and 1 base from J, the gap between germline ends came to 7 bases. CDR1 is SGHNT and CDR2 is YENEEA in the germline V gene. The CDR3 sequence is CASSLGRGNTGELFF. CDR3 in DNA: TGTGCCAGCAGCTTAGGGAGGGGGAACACCGGGGAGCTGTTTTTT.

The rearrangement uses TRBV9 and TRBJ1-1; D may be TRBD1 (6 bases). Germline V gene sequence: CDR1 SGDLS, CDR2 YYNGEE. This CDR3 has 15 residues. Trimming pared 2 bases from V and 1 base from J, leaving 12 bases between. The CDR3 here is CASSVDPQGNTEAFF. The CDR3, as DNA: TGTGCCAGCAGCGTGGATCCACAGGGGAACACTGAAGCTTTCTTT. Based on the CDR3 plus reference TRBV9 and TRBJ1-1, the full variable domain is DSGVTQTPKHLITATGQRVTLRCSPRSGDLSVYWYQQSLDQGLQFLIQYYNGEERAKGNILERFSAQQFPDLHSELNLSSLELGDSALYFCASSVDPQGNTEAFFGQGTRLTVV.

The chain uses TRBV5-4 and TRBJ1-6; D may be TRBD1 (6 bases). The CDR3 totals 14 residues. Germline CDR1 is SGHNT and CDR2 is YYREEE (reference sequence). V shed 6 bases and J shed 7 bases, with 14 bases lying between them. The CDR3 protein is CASKATGPNSPLHF. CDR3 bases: TGTGCCAGCAAAGCGACAGGCCCGAATTCACCCCTCCACTTT.

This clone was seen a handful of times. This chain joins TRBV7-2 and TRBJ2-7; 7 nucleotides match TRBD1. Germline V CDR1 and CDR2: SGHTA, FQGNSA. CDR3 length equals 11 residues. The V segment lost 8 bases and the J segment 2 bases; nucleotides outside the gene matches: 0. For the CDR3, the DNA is TGTGCCAGCGGACAGGCCTACGAGCAGTACTTC. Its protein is CASGQAYEQYF.

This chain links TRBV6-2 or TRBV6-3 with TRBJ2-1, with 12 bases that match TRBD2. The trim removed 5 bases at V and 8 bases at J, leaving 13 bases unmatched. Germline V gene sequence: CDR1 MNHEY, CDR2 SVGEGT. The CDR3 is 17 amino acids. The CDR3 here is CASSGGPTSGSLHEQFF. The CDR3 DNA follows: TGTGCCAGCAGTGGGGGCCCGACTAGCGGGAGTTTACATGAGCAGTTCTTC.

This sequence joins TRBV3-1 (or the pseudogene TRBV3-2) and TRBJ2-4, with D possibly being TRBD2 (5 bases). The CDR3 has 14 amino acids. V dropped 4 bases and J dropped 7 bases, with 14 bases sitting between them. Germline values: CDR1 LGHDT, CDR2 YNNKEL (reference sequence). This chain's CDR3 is CASSPGGLTNIQYF. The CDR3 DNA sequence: TGTGCCAGCAGCCCAGGAGGCTTGACGAACATTCAGTACTTC.

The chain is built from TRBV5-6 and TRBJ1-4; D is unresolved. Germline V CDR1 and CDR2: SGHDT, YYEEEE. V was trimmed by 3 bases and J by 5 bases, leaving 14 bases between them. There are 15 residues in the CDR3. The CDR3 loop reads CASSSRPSGNEKLFF. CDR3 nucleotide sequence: TGTGCCAGCAGCTCCAGACCCTCGGGGAATGAAAAACTGTTTTTT.

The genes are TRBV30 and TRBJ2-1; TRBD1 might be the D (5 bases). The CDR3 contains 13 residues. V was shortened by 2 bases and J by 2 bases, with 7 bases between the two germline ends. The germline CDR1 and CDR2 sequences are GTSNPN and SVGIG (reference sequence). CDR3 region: CAWSRGTYNEQFF. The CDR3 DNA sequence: TGTGCCTGGAGTAGGGGCACCTACAATGAGCAGTTCTTC.

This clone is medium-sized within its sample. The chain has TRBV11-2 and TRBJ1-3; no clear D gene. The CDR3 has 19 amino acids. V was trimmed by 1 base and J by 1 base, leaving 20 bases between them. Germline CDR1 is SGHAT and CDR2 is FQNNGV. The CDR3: CASSLVEGTALWSGNTIYF. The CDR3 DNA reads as TGTGCCAGCAGCTTAGTGGAGGGTACCGCTCTTTGGTCTGGAAACACCATATATTTT.

The CDR3 here is CASSWGTTSYGYTF. The CDR3 DNA sequence: TGCGCCAGCAGCTGGGGGACAACGAGCTATGGCTACACCTTC. The chain has TRBV5-1 and TRBJ1-2, with D perhaps matching TRBD1 (6 bases). V gave up 3 bases and J gave up 4 bases, with 13 bases separating them. Germline V gene lookup returns CDR1 SGHRS and CDR2 YFSETQ. The CDR3 is made up of 14 amino acids.

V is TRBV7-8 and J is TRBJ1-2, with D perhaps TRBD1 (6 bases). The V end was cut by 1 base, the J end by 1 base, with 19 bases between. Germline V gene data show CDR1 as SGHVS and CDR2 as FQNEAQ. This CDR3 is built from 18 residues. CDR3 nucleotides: TGTGCCAGCAGCTTAGTAGCCGAGACAGGCTTCCTTAACTATGGCTACACCTTC. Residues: CASSLVAETGFLNYGYTF. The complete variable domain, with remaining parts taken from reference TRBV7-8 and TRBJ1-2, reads GAGVSQSPRYKVAKRGQDVALRCDPISGHVSLFWYQQALGQGPEFLTYFQNEAQLDKSGLPSDRFFAERPEGSVSTLKIQRTQQEDSAVYLCASSLVAETGFLNYGYTFGSGTRLTVV.

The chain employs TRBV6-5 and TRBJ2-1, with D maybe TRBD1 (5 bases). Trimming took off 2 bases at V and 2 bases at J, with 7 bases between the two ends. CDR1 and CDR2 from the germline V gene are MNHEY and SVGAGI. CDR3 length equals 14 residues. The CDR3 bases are TGTGCCAGCAGTTACCAGGGCCCCTACAATGAGCAGTTCTTC. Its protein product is CASSYQGPYNEQFF.

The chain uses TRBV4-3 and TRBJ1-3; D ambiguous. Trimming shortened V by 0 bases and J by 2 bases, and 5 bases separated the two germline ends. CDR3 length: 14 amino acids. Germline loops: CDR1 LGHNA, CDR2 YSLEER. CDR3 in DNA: TGCGCCAGCAGCCAAGACAGTACTGGAAACACCATATATTTT. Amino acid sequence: CASSQDSTGNTIYF.

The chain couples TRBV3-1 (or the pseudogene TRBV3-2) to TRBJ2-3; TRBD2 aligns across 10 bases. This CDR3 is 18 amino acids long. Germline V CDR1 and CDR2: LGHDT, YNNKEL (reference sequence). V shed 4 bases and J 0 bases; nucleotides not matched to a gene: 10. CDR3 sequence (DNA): TGTGCCAGCAGCCGGTTCTATAGCGGGAGGCCCAGCACAGATACGCAGTATTTT. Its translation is CASSRFYSGRPSTDTQYF.

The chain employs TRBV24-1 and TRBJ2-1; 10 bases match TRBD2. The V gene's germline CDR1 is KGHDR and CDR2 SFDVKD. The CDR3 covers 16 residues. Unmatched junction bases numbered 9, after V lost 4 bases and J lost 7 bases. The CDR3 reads CATSDLAGAGNNEQFF. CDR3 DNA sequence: TGTGCCACCAGTGACCTAGCGGGAGCGGGGAATAATGAGCAGTTCTTC.